Shown below are 5 T cell receptor beta chains from a single sample sequenced in a study of blood T cell repertoires in COVID-19 (TCRdb year 2020). Receptors were amplified or captured by the immunoSEQ multiplex PCR assay. This immuneACCESS table, as held by TCRdb, lists in-frame sequences with V and J called but not all clones. Of the missing ones, under half trace to an unresolved V gene in checked studies; the others have no known cause. This sample comprises about 100,000 clones, around four fifths of them detected only once. The top ten clones comprise roughly 29% of the sample. Material for sequencing was peripheral blood. These receptors originate from a man in his 70s with active or convalescent COVID-19.

V gene TRBV19 combines with J gene TRBJ2-5; weak D call: TRBD1 (5 bases). The germline V gene encodes CDR1 LNHDA and CDR2 SQIVND (reference sequence). V was clipped by 9 bases and J by 4 bases, with 9 bases between them. The CDR3 is made up of 11 amino acids. The CDR3 region has the DNA TGTGCCAGCCTGCAGGGAGAGACCCAGTACTTC. Translation: CASLQGETQYF.

The chain's CDR3 is CASSLAGAGGSYEQYF. The CDR3 DNA follows: TGTGCCAGCAGCTTAGCCGGGGCAGGGGGCTCCTACGAGCAGTACTTC. The chain joins TRBV7-8 to TRBJ2-7; 7 nucleotides align to TRBD1. CDR1 SGHVS and CDR2 FQNEAQ come from the germline V gene. Trimming took 0 bases from V and 0 from J; bases not matched to a gene: 5. The CDR3 sequence is 16 residues long.

CDR3 residues: CASRAAAFYEQYF. CDR3 DNA: TGTGCCAGCAGGGCCGCGGCATTCTACGAGCAGTACTTC. This chain connects TRBV28 to TRBJ2-7; D remains unclear. The V and J ends lost 6 bases and 3 bases respectively, with 12 bases between them. Germline CDR1 reads MDHEN; CDR2 reads SYDVKM. This CDR3 contains 13 residues.

The chain joins TRBV6-6 to TRBJ2-7; D remains ambiguous. Trimming stripped 3 bases from V and 3 bases from J, with 9 bases between. CDR3 length: 13 amino acids. From germline, CDR1 is MNHNY and CDR2 SVGAGI (reference sequence). CDR3 sequence reads: CASSYGGDYEQYF. In nucleotides, the CDR3 is TGTGCCAGCAGTTATGGTGGAGACTACGAGCAGTACTTC.

This chain uses TRBV15 with TRBJ1-1; tentatively, D is TRBD1 (5 bases). This CDR3 spans 14 amino acids. Trimming removed 1 base at V and 11 bases at J, with 17 bases between. CDR1 and CDR2 from the germline V gene are LNHNV and YYDKDF (reference sequence). This CDR3 is CATSRAEEGTGAFF. The CDR3 coding sequence is TGTGCCACCAGCAGAGCGGAGGAGGGGACGGGGGCTTTCTTT. Using reference TRBV15 and TRBJ1-1 for the parts outside the CDR3, the full variable domain is DAMVIQNPRYQVTQFGKPVTLSCSQTLNHNVMYWYQQKSSQAPKLLFHYYDKDFNNEADTPDNFQSRRPNTSFCFLDIRSPGLGDTAMYLCATSRAEEGTGAFFGQGTRLTVV.